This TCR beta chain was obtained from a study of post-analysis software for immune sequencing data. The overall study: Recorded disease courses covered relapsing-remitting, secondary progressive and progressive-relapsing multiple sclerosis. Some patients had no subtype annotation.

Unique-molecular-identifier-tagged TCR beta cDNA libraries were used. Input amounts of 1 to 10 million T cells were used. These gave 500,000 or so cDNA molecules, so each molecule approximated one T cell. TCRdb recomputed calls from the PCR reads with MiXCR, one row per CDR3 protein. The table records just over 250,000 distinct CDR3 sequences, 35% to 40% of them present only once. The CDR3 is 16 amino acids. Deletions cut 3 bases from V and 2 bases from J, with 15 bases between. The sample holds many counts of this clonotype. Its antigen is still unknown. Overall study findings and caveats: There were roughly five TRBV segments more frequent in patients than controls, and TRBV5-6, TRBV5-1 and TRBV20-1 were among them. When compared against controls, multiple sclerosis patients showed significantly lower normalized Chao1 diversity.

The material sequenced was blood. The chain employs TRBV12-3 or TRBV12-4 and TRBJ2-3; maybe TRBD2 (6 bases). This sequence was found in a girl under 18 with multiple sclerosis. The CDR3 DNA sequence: TGTGCCAGCAGTTTTGTCGCGGGGCCTCACACAGATACGCAGTATTTT. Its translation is CASSFVAGPHTDTQYF.